The 27 T cell receptor beta chains given below trace back to one sample, sequenced in a study of shared clonotypes between healthy human individuals. TCRdb's copy holds only in-frame clones and misses some; the assay was immunoSEQ multiplex PCR. The sample records some 1.5 million clones, 95% to 99% being singletons. Input material: naive CD4+ T cells sorted from blood. Subset reported: CD45RA+ positively selected. These receptor sequences come from a man in his thirties or forties in good health.

This clone was seen once. The chain recombines TRBV16 with TRBJ2-5; D assignment may be TRBD1 or TRBD2 (5 bases each). Trimming removed 4 bases at V and 5 bases at J, with 20 bases between. Germline CDR1 reads KGHSY; CDR2 reads FQNENV. This CDR3 has 16 amino acids. The CDR3 region has the DNA TGTGCCAGCAGCCTCCTACAGGCCTCACGAGGGGAGACCCAGTACTTC. It codes for CASSLLQASRGETQYF.

V gene TRBV5-1 combines with J gene TRBJ2-5; TRBD1 matches at 8 bases. The CDR3 loop spans 17 amino acids. Trimming removed 0 bases from V and 5 bases from J; junction bases left unmatched: 12. Per the germline V gene, CDR1 is SGHRS and CDR2 is YFSETQ. The CDR3 DNA follows: TGCGCCAGCAGCTTGGCCGCAGGGGGCGCGCTGGGGGAGACCCAGTACTTC. Translated, it gives CASSLAAGGALGETQYF.

This chain connects TRBV4-1 to TRBJ1-4; no clear D gene. The V gene's germline CDR1 is MGHRA and CDR2 YSYEKL. The V and J ends lost 1 base and 8 bases respectively, with 14 bases between them. This CDR3 has 15 residues. CDR3 sequence: CASSQADPRREKLFF. CDR3 DNA: TGCGCCAGCAGCCAAGCTGATCCACGACGCGAAAAACTGTTTTTT.

This chain links TRBV7-6 with TRBJ1-4, with D perhaps matching TRBD1 (5 bases). The V end was cut by 2 bases, the J end by 3 bases, with 13 bases between. The V gene's germline CDR1 is SGHVS and CDR2 FNYEAQ. The CDR3 is 16 amino acids. The CDR3 bases are TGTGCCAGCAGCTTATCCGGAAGGGGTCCTAATGAAAAACTGTTTTTT. It is translated as CASSLSGRGPNEKLFF.

The V call is TRBV11-1, the J call TRBJ1-4; TRBD1 aligns across 9 bases. The CDR3 has 17 amino acids. The germline gives CDR1 SGHAT, CDR2 FQDESV (reference sequence). Trimming cost V 2 bases and J 7 bases; bases outside gene matches: 11. The CDR3 sequence: CASSLSSMGQGFEKLFF. In DNA form, the CDR3 reads TGTGCCAGCAGCTTATCGTCAATGGGACAGGGCTTTGAAAAACTGTTTTTT.

A remark on this clone: This CDR3 is also generated by other DNA sequences in the sample. The rearrangement uses TRBV2 and TRBJ2-7; 12 nucleotides match TRBD2. Per the germline V gene, CDR1 is SNHLY and CDR2 is FYNNEI. This CDR3 has 14 residues. V lost 2 bases and J lost 4; bases outside the gene matches: 0. CDR3 bases: TGTGCCAGCAGTGAACTAGCGGGAGGGTACGAGCAGTACTTC. This encodes CASSELAGGYEQYF.

This chain connects TRBV19 to TRBJ2-3; 10 bases match TRBD2. J lost 4 bases, V lost 9 bases, and 7 bases had no gene match. This CDR3 region has 14 residues. Germline V CDR1 and CDR2: LNHDA, SQIVND (reference sequence). CDR3 loop: CASRELAGADTQYF. CDR3 sequence (DNA): TGTGCCAGCAGGGAGCTAGCGGGAGCAGATACGCAGTATTTT.

The V gene is TRBV6-5, the J gene TRBJ2-3; unclear D gene. Germline V lookup: CDR1 MNHEY, CDR2 SVGAGI. V dropped 3 bases and J dropped 3 bases, with 10 bases sitting between them. The CDR3 covers 14 residues. The DNA for the CDR3 is TGTGCCAGCAGTTATCGTTCCGGGACAGATACGCAGTATTTT. Translating it yields CASSYRSGTDTQYF.

The chain uses TRBV27 and TRBJ2-1; no definite D call. The CDR3 length is 13 residues. With 6 bases removed from V and 6 bases from J, the gap between germline ends came to 12 bases. Germline CDR1 and CDR2: MNHEY and SMNVEV (reference sequence). The CDR3 protein is CASRDTGSNEQFF. In nucleotides, the CDR3 is TGTGCCAGCAGAGACACCGGGTCCAATGAGCAGTTCTTC.

This CDR3 reads CASSLGDRGMNTEAFF. The CDR3 bases are TGTGCCAGCAGCTTGGGGGACAGGGGTATGAACACTGAAGCTTTCTTT. This rearrangement joins TRBV5-8 to TRBJ1-1, with 10 bases that match TRBD1. This CDR3 comprises 16 residues. V dropped 0 bases and J dropped 0; count of bases not matched to a gene: 2. Germline V CDR1 and CDR2: SGHTS, YDEGEE.

This clone has just one count. The chain combines TRBV10-1 with TRBJ2-1, with 7 bases lining up with TRBD2. This CDR3 region has 18 residues. Per germline, CDR1 WNHNN and CDR2 SYGVQD (reference sequence). The ends lost 3 bases at V and 0 bases at J; junction bases unmatched: 11. The CDR3 nucleotides read TGCGCCAGCAGTGATAGCGGCGGGGGAACGAGCTCCTACAATGAGCAGTTCTTC. Its protein product is CASSDSGGGTSSYNEQFF.

CDR3 nucleotides: TGCGCCAGCAGCTTGGATTGGGACAGGAACTATGGCTACACCTTC. Encoded protein: CASSLDWDRNYGYTF. This chain connects TRBV5-1 to TRBJ1-2; 8 bases match TRBD1. Germline V CDR1 and CDR2: SGHRS, YFSETQ. V was clipped by 0 bases and J by 2 bases; unmatched bases: 3. CDR3 size: 15 residues.

The CDR3 is CASSLSSGATYEQYF. CDR3 DNA sequence: TGTGCCAGCAGCCTCTCTAGCGGAGCCACCTACGAGCAGTACTTC. This chain links TRBV28 with TRBJ2-7; 7 nucleotides line up with TRBD2. Germline assignment: CDR1 MDHEN and CDR2 SYDVKM. CDR3 length: 15 amino acids. With V trimmed by 6 bases and J by 2 bases, 10 bases remained unmatched.

The V gene is TRBV2, the J gene TRBJ1-2; 8 bases fit TRBD1. The germline V gene encodes CDR1 SNHLY and CDR2 FYNNEI. CDR3 length: 15 amino acids. Trimming cost V 3 bases and J 4 bases; bases outside gene matches: 7. CDR3 protein: CASSDPQGASYGYTF. The DNA for the CDR3 is TGTGCCAGCAGTGACCCGCAGGGGGCGTCCTATGGCTACACCTTC.

The J gene is TRBJ2-1, the V gene TRBV7-3; 9 bases line up with TRBD2. This CDR3 contains 15 residues. CDR1 is SGHTA, CDR2 FQGTGA, per germline. The ends lost 4 bases at V and 6 bases at J; junction bases unmatched: 7. The CDR3 sequence is CASSSRVSGSNEQFF. The CDR3 coding sequence is TGTGCCAGCAGCTCCCGGGTTAGCGGGAGCAATGAGCAGTTCTTC.

The V call is TRBV11-2, the J call TRBJ2-7; maybe TRBD1 (5 bases). CDR3 length equals 13 residues. Trimming left V 5 bases short and J 3 bases short, with 11 bases between. Germline values: CDR1 SGHAT, CDR2 FQNNGV. The DNA of the CDR3 is TGTGCCAGCAGCCCCAGGGCCTACTACGAGCAGTACTTC. Translated: CASSPRAYYEQYF. Full variable domain (remainder filled in from reference TRBV11-2 and TRBJ2-7): EAGVAQSPRYKIIEKRQSVAFWCNPISGHATLYWYQQILGQGPKLLIQFQNNGVVDDSQLPKDRFSAERLKGVDSTLKIQPAKLEDSAVYLCASSPRAYYEQYFGPGTRLTVT.

As DNA, the CDR3 is TGTGCCAGCAGCGGCCGGGACAGGGCGTATCGTTCGTCCTACGAGCAGTACTTC. It codes for CASSGRDRAYRSSYEQYF. The rearrangement joins TRBV21-1 to TRBJ2-7; TRBD1, the table's D call, lacks a check against the DNA. TRBV21-1 is a recognized pseudogene. There are 18 residues in the CDR3.

As for this clone: This same CDR3 is encoded by further DNA sequences in the sample. This sequence joins TRBV5-1 and TRBJ2-7; D gene unclear. Trimming removed 3 bases at V and 0 bases at J, with 4 bases between. CDR1 SGHRS and CDR2 YFSETQ come from the germline V gene. The CDR3 consists of 12 residues. The CDR3: CASSSPSYEQYF. CDR3 nucleotide sequence: TGCGCCAGCAGCTCTCCCTCCTACGAGCAGTACTTC.

This chain connects TRBV29-1 to TRBJ2-3; D is unclear. The V gene's germline CDR1 is SQVTM and CDR2 ANQGSEA. V lost 5 bases to trimming and J lost 4 bases, with 7 bases between them. The length of the CDR3 is 11 residues. The CDR3 DNA reads TGCAGCGTTATAGGCGCAGATACGCAGTATTTT. Encoded protein: CSVIGADTQYF.

The genes are TRBV20-1 and TRBJ2-1, with D unresolved. The CDR3 loop spans 11 amino acids. The germline V gene has CDR1 DFQATT and CDR2 SNEGSKA (reference sequence). The CDR3 nucleotides read TGCACCGGGCACCCATACAATGAGCAGTTCTTC. Protein: CTGHPYNEQFF.

The chain couples TRBV5-1 to TRBJ2-1; TRBD2 agrees at 14 bases. The CDR3 is 16 residues long. Trimming took 5 bases from V and 8 from J; bases not matched to a gene: 9. Per germline, CDR1 SGHRS and CDR2 YFSETQ. CDR3 residues: CASRVTGTSGSHEQFF. CDR3 nucleotide sequence: TGCGCCAGCAGGGTGACCGGGACTAGCGGGAGTCATGAGCAGTTCTTC.

The V gene is TRBV7-9, the J gene TRBJ2-1; D ambiguous. In germline, CDR1 is SEHNR, CDR2 FQNEAQ (reference sequence). The V gene lost 3 bases and the J gene lost 5 bases, with 11 bases spanning the gap. This CDR3 has 14 amino acids. The CDR3 spells CASSLTRGDNEQFF. CDR3 in DNA: TGTGCCAGCAGCTTGACCCGTGGAGACAATGAGCAGTTCTTC.

Only one count was recorded for this clone. The CDR3 region has the DNA TGCGCCAGCAGCTTCATGCAGCGGGGATCCTACAATGAGCAGTTCTTC. This sequence encodes CASSFMQRGSYNEQFF. The chain joins TRBV5-1 to TRBJ2-1; TRBD2 agrees at 7 bases. With V trimmed by 2 bases and J by 1 base, 6 bases remained unmatched. The germline V gene encodes CDR1 SGHRS and CDR2 YFSETQ. This CDR3 has 16 amino acids. Using reference TRBV5-1 and TRBJ2-1 for the parts outside the CDR3, the full variable domain is KAGVTQTPRYLIKTRGQQVTLSCSPISGHRSVSWYQQTPGQGLQFLFEYFSETQRNKGNFPGRFSGRQFSNSRSEMNVSTLELGDSALYLCASSFMQRGSYNEQFFGPGTRLTVL.

This sequence joins TRBV19 and TRBJ1-4; D unresolved. This CDR3 spans 12 amino acids. Per germline, CDR1 LNHDA and CDR2 SQIVND (reference sequence). V lost 6 bases and J 5 bases, leaving 7 bases between the germline ends. The CDR3 DNA reads as TGTGCCAGTAGAAATTTGAATGAAAAACTGTTTTTT. It specifies CASRNLNEKLFF.

The chain is built from TRBV14 and TRBJ2-1; D possibly uses TRBD1 or TRBD2 (5 bases each). The CDR3 is 19 residues long. Germline V gene sequence: CDR1 SGHDN, CDR2 FVKESK. The V gene lost 1 base and the J gene lost 7 bases, with 26 bases spanning the gap. As DNA, the CDR3 is TGTGCCAGCAGCCAAGGGGACGCCCCGGTTAAGAGGACACGGAATGAGCAGTTCTTC. Translation gives CASSQGDAPVKRTRNEQFF.

The chain employs TRBV5-4 and TRBJ2-7; unclear D gene. CDR3 length equals 13 residues. The germline V gene has CDR1 SGHNT and CDR2 YYREEE (reference sequence). The V end lost 0 bases, the J end lost 3 bases, and 7 bases lay between the germline ends. The CDR3 sequence is CASSLAQSYEQYF. The CDR3 coding sequence is TGTGCCAGCAGCTTGGCCCAGAGCTACGAGCAGTACTTC.

J is TRBJ1-2 and V is TRBV6-1; D remains unclear. V lost 3 bases and J lost 4, with 9 bases in between. The CDR3 has 13 amino acids. CDR1 and CDR2 (germline): MNHNS, SASEGT. The CDR3 DNA is TGTGCCAGCAGTGAGGAGGGTACCTATGGCTACACCTTC. It encodes CASSEEGTYGYTF.